The T cell receptor beta chain described here comes from a study of blood T cells in healthy people across ages. This clonotype was counted between two and nine times. What it recognizes is unknown. It was 8 to 10 milliliters of peripheral blood that were drawn from each donor. Study-level findings and limits: There were more naive CD4+ cells and higher diversity in long-lived donors than in aged donors.

Primers used in a second PCR of about 7 to 11 cycles were a sample-barcoded 5' primer and a J-beta primer mix. Each TCR beta cDNA got a 12-nucleotide random molecular identifier. Via MiXCR, TCRdb re-called the 5' RACE reads, giving one row per CDR3 protein. The table includes about 1,400,000 distinct CDR3 sequences, about 40% detected once. Looked up from germline, CDR1 is PRHDT and CDR2 is FYEKMQ (reference sequence). The CDR3 consists of 14 residues. V was pared by 4 bases and J by 6 bases, with 16 bases between. V usage is TRBV13 and J usage is TRBJ2-7; D possibly matches TRBD1 or TRBD2 (5 bases each). Sequencing was performed on blood. The sequence came from a woman aged 18-29 years in good health. The DNA for the CDR3 is TGTGCCAGCAGCTCCGAGGGTAGGGACGGCGAGCAGTACTTC. Its translation is CASSSEGRDGEQYF.